This T cell receptor (beta chain) was obtained from a study of breast tumors, draining lymph nodes, adjacent tissues. Axillary draining lymph nodes of breast cancer patients supplied the node samples. Study results and limitations: Tumors had less TCR diversity than lymph nodes, more than nontumor tissue. Luminal-like breast cancer showed significantly higher tumor–nontumor repertoire similarity than basal-like.

Germline lookup yields CDR1 LGHDT and CDR2 YNNKEL (reference sequence). The CDR3 loop spans 12 amino acids. Trimming pared 4 bases from V and 4 bases from J, leaving 8 bases between. This clonotype came up many times. Its matching antigen is unknown. Via MiXCR, TCRdb re-called the multiplex PCR reads, giving one row per CDR3 protein. The table has around 250,000 distinct CDR3 sequences, less than 40% seen once. Source material: axillary lymph node tissue. This rearrangement joins TRBV3-1 to TRBJ2-7, with D perhaps being TRBD1 or TRBD2 (5 bases each). This TCR was sampled from a female donor with breast cancer. Some clones in this sample may be carry-over from other donors' samples. This CDR3 is CASSPGRYEQYF. The CDR3 DNA follows: TGTGCCAGCAGCCCGGGACGGTACGAGCAGTACTTC.